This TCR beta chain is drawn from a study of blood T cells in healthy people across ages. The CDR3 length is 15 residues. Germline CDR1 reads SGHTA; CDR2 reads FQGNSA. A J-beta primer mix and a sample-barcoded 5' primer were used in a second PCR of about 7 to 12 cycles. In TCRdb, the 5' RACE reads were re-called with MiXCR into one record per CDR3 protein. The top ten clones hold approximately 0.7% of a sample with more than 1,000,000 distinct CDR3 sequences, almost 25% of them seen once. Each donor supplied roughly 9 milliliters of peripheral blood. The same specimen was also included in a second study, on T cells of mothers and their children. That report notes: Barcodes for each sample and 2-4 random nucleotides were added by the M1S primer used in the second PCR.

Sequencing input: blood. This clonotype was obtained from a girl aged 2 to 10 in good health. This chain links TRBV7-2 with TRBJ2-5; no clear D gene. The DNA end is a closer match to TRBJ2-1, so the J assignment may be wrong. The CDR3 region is CASSLTSFPHNEQFF. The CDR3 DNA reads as TGTGCCAGCAGCCTCACTTCATTCCCACACAATGAGCAGTTCTTC.